The next 15 T cell receptor beta chains were all read from a single sample in a study of T-cell reconstitution after alpha-beta-depleted transplantation in children. Preparing the TCRbeta library involved the use of unique molecular identifiers. TCRdb reprocessed the PCR reads via MiXCR and lists one record per CDR3 protein. Altogether about 980,000 distinct CDR3 sequences are present, around 30% being singletons, with the ten largest covering over 25%. Sample: PBMCs, mostly from graft donor cells, taken 360 days after TCRalphabeta/CD19-depleted stem cell transplant. The source is a boy younger than two who had a stem cell transplant for SCID, so the T cells may come from the graft donor.

This rearrangement joins TRBV19 to TRBJ2-3; D perhaps matches TRBD1 (6 bases). Trimming took 6 bases from V and 4 from J, leaving 23 bases between them. The CDR3 consists of 17 residues. From germline, CDR1 is LNHDA and CDR2 SQIVND (reference sequence). Here the CDR3 DNA reads TGTGCCAGTAGCCCCGCTCGGACAGCCTCAGGACCAGATACGCAGTATTTT. Translating gives CASSPARTASGPDTQYF. Filled out from reference TRBV19 and TRBJ2-3, the complete variable domain reads DGGITQSPKYLFRKEGQNVTLSCEQNLNHDAMYWYRQDPGQGLRLIYYSQIVNDFQKGDIAEGYSVSREKKESFPLTVTSAQKNPTAFYLCASSPARTASGPDTQYFGPGTRLTVL.

The sample holds a few counts of this clonotype. The CDR3 DNA reads as TGCGCCAGCAGCCCCCTTACGGGGGGGGGAACAGATACGCAGTATTTT. Translation: CASSPLTGGGTDTQYF. V and J are TRBV4-3 and TRBJ2-3, with TRBD2 identical over 8 bases. This CDR3 has 16 amino acids. V lost 4 bases to trimming and J lost 3 bases; unmatched junction nucleotides: 9. Per germline, CDR1 LGHNA and CDR2 YSLEER.

The gene calls are TRBV6-5 and TRBJ2-7, with D possibly TRBD1 on 6 matching bases. Germline values: CDR1 MNHEY, CDR2 SVGAGI. Trimming shortened V by 4 bases and J by 1 base, and 14 bases separated the two germline ends. There are 15 residues in the CDR3. CDR3 amino acids: CASSSLDRLSYEQYF. Written as DNA, the CDR3 is TGTGCCAGCAGTTCGCTAGACAGGTTATCCTACGAGCAGTACTTC.

The count of this clonotype is one. For the CDR3, the DNA is TGCAGCGTTGAATTGTATGAGACCCAGTACTTC. Its translation: CSVELYETQYF. This chain links TRBV29-1 with TRBJ2-5; no firm D call. The length of the CDR3 is 11 residues. Germline V gives CDR1 SQVTM, CDR2 ANQGSEA. The V and J ends lost 2 bases and 5 bases respectively, with 6 bases between them.

For this clonotype: At one end the junction does not follow the germline gene, possibly because of a read error. The V and J genes are TRBV25-1 and TRBJ2-7, with TRBD1 matching over 7 bases. Per the germline V gene, CDR1 is MGHDK and CDR2 is SYGVNS. CDR3 size: 13 residues. The CDR3 here is CAISETGTDEQYF. The CDR3 coding sequence is TGTGCCATCAGTGAGACAGGGACGGACGAGCAGTACTTC.

This clonotype turned up a few times. This chain connects TRBV7-8 to TRBJ2-1; tentative D call: TRBD1 (6 bases). Trimming took 4 bases from V and 5 from J, leaving 12 bases between them. The CDR3 contains 14 residues. CDR1 SGHVS and CDR2 FQNEAQ come from the germline V gene. For the CDR3, the DNA is TGTGCCAGCAGCTCCTTAGGGGGTGACAATGAGCAGTTCTTC. It translates to CASSSLGGDNEQFF.

The J gene is TRBJ2-7, the V gene TRBV4-3; D assignment may be TRBD1 or TRBD2 (5 bases each). The CDR3 spans 15 residues. The V and J ends lost 1 base and 4 bases respectively, with 14 bases between them. CDR1 is LGHNA and CDR2 is YSLEER in the germline V gene. The CDR3 DNA reads as TGCGCCAGCAGCCAAGGGGTAGGGGAGACATACGAGCAGTACTTC. Encoded protein: CASSQGVGETYEQYF.

V and J are TRBV12-3 or TRBV12-4 and TRBJ2-7; 7 bases fit TRBD1. Trimming removed 3 bases from V and 1 base from J; junction bases left unmatched: 6. The CDR3 length is 15 residues. The CDR3: CASSFRQGISYEQYF. The CDR3 nucleotides are TGTGCCAGCAGTTTTAGACAGGGAATATCCTACGAGCAGTACTTC.

This chain uses TRBV20-1 with TRBJ2-7; D perhaps matches TRBD1 (5 bases). The CDR3 is 14 amino acids. V dropped 0 bases and J dropped 1 base, with 10 bases sitting between them. Germline V gene sequence: CDR1 DFQATT, CDR2 SNEGSKA (reference sequence). CDR3: CSAREGQGSYEQYF. The CDR3 DNA reads as TGCAGTGCTAGAGAAGGACAAGGGTCCTACGAGCAGTACTTC.

The rearrangement uses TRBV29-1 and TRBJ1-2; 9 bases align to TRBD1. This CDR3 has 15 residues. The germline V gene has CDR1 SQVTM and CDR2 ANQGSEA. The V gene end was trimmed by 3 bases and the J gene end by 4 bases; junction bases not matched to a gene: 9. CDR3 coding DNA: TGCAGCGTTGATGGGGGACAGGGAAAGGGCTATGGCTACACCTTC. Protein sequence: CSVDGGQGKGYGYTF.

This clonotype was found a few times. The V gene is TRBV4-3, the J gene TRBJ2-7, with TRBD2 identical over 8 bases. The germline V gene encodes CDR1 LGHNA and CDR2 YSLEER. This CDR3 has 13 residues. J was trimmed by 9 bases and V by 4 bases; bases with no gene match: 8. CDR3 protein: CASSPSGGEGQYF. CDR3 sequence (DNA): TGCGCCAGCAGCCCGAGCGGGGGTGAGGGGCAGTACTTC.

The chain employs TRBV5-1 and TRBJ2-3; D is perhaps TRBD1 (6 bases). The germline V gene encodes CDR1 SGHRS and CDR2 YFSETQ. V was cut by 2 bases and J by 0 bases, with 16 bases left in between. The CDR3 is 17 amino acids. The CDR3 protein is CASSLLTGTPSTDTQYF. In DNA form, the CDR3 reads TGCGCCAGCAGCTTACTCACAGGGACCCCGAGCACAGATACGCAGTATTTT.

On this clonotype: Since the CDR3 does not end with the conserved phenylalanine or tryptophan, this likely comes from a read error. Because the CDR3's place on the DNA is in doubt, the DNA is left out and the CDR3 is given as listed by TCRdb. This sequence joins TRBV12-3 or TRBV12-4 and TRBJ2-7; TRBD1, the D gene given by the table, was not confirmed from the DNA. The CDR3 length is 12 residues, termini included. CDR3 loop: CASSFSTGGMTL.

This clonotype has just a few counts. This chain uses TRBV24-1 with TRBJ2-2; D remains unclear. From germline, CDR1 is KGHDR and CDR2 SFDVKD. Deletions cut 2 bases from V and 3 bases from J, with 3 bases between. There are 13 residues in the CDR3. The DNA of the CDR3 is TGTGCCACCAGTGATTGGGACACCGGGGAGCTGTTTTTT. Protein sequence: CATSDWDTGELFF.

The chain is built from TRBV12-3 or TRBV12-4 and TRBJ1-4; D is ambiguous. V lost 3 bases and J lost 8, with 13 bases in between. This CDR3 spans 14 amino acids. CDR3 nucleotides: TGTGCCAGCAGTTTTGAAGGCGGATTCGAAAAACTGTTTTTT. This codes for CASSFEGGFEKLFF.